This T cell receptor beta chain was identified in a study of T cells in tuberculosis. The study, taken as a whole, reports: GEM motif frequencies gave less than 75% accuracy; the GMM repertoire gave approximately 90%.

On this clone: Its antigen is still unknown.

Repertoires were generated with immunoSEQ multiplex PCR, while TCRdb's copy carries only in-frame clones and drops some. Of fewer than 35,000 clones listed, around 88% are singletons. The time point: new active TB diagnosis, blood taken before or within 7 days of starting treatment. This TCR derives from an adult with tuberculosis. The source material was PBMCs, sampled at tuberculosis diagnosis.

The CDR3 DNA reads TGCGCCAGCAGCGGGACAGCCCATGAAAAACTGTTTTTT. This translates into CASSGTAHEKLFF. This sequence joins TRBV23-1 and TRBJ1-4; 7 bases are a match to TRBD1. TRBV23-1 is annotated as an ORF whose role is uncertain. V lost 6 bases to trimming and J lost 6 bases; unmatched junction nucleotides: 4. CDR3 length: 13 residues.